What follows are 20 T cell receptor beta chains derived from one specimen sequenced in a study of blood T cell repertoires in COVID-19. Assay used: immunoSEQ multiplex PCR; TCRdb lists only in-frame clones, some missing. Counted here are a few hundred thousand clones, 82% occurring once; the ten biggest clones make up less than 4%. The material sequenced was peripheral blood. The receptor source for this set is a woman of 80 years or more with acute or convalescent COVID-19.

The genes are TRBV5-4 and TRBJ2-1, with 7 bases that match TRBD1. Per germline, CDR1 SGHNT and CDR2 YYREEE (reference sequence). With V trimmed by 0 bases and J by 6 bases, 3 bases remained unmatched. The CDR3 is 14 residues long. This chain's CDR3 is CASSLAGGSNEQFF. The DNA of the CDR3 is TGTGCCAGCAGCTTGGCAGGGGGTAGCAATGAGCAGTTCTTC.

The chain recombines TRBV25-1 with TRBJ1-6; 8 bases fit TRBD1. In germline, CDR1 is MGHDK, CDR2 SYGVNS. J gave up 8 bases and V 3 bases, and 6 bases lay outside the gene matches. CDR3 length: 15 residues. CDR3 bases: TGTGCCAGCAGTGAGTTGGGGACAGGTGATTCACCCCTCCACTTT. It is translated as CASSELGTGDSPLHF. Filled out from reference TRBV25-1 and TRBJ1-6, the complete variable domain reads EADIYQTPRYLVIGTGKKITLECSQTMGHDKMYWYQQDPGMELHLIHYSYGVNSTEKGDLSSESTVSRIRTEHFPLTLESARPSHTSQYLCASSELGTGDSPLHFGNGTRLTVT.

DNA for the CDR3: TGTGCCAGCAGCTTGGCCCTAGGGTGGGGGGGAGAGACCCAGTACTTC. This encodes CASSLALGWGGETQYF. The chain couples TRBV5-4 to TRBJ2-5; 7 positions match TRBD2. The CDR3 runs to 16 residues. With 0 bases clipped from V and 4 bases from J, the junction kept 9 bases outside the gene matches. Looked up from germline, CDR1 is SGHNT and CDR2 is YYREEE (reference sequence).

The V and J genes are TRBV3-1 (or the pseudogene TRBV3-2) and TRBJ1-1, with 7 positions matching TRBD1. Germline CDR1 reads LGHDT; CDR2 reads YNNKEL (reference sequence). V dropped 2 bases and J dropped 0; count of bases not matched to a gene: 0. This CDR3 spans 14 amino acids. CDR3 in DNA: TGTGCCAGCAGCCAAACAGGGGTGAACACTGAAGCTTTCTTT. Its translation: CASSQTGVNTEAFF.

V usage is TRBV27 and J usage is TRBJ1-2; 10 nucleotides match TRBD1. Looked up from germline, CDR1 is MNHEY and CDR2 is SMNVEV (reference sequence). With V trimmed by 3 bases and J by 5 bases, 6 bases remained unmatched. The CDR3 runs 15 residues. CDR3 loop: CASSFRTGGAYGYTF. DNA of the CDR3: TGTGCCAGCAGTTTCAGGACAGGGGGAGCATATGGCTACACCTTC.

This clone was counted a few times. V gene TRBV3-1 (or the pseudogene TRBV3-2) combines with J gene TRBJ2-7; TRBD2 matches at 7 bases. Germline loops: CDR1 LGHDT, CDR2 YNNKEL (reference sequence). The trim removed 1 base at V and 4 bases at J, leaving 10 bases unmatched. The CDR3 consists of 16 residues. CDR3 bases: TGTGCCAGCAGCCAAGCTAGCGGCAGACTTGCGTACGAGCAGTACTTC. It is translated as CASSQASGRLAYEQYF.

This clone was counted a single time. As DNA, the CDR3 is TGTGCCAGCAGCCCTTCCCTAGCGGGGGGGAGGGATGAGCAGTTCTTC. Its protein product is CASSPSLAGGRDEQFF. The chain carries TRBV7-3 and TRBJ2-1; TRBD2 agrees at 12 bases. Germline loops: CDR1 SGHTA, CDR2 FQGTGA. The CDR3 consists of 16 residues. V lost 5 bases and J lost 8; bases outside the gene matches: 10.

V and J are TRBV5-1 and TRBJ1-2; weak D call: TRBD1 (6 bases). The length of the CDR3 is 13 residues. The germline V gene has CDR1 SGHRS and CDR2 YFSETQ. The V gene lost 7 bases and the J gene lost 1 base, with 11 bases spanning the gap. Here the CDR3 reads CASGDTINYGYTF. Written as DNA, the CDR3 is TGCGCCAGCGGGGACACGATTAACTATGGCTACACCTTC.

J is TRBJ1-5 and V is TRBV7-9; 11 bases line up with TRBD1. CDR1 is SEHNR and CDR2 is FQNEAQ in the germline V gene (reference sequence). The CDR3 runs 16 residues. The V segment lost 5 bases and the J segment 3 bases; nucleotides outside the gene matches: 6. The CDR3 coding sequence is TGTGCCAGCAGCGCCGGACAGGGGGCTAACAATCAGCCCCAGCATTTT. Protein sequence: CASSAGQGANNQPQHF. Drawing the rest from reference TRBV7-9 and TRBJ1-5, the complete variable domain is DTGVSQNPRHKITKRGQNVTFRCDPISEHNRLYWYRQTLGQGPEFLTYFQNEAQLEKSRLLSDRFSAERPKGSFSTLEIQRTEQGDSAMYLCASSAGQGANNQPQHFGDGTRLSIL.

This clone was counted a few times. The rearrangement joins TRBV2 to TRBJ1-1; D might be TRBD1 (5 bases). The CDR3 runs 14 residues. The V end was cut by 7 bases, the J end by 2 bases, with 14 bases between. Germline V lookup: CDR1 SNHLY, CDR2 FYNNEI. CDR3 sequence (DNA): TGTGCCAGCAAATATCGACAGTTAAACACTGAAGCTTTCTTT. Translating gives CASKYRQLNTEAFF.

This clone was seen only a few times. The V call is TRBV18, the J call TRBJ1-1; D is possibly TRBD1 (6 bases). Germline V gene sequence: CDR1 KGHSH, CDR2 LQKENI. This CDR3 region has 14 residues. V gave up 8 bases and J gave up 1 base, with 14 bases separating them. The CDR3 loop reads CASRSRDKNTEAFF. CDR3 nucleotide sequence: TGTGCCAGCAGATCCCGGGACAAGAACACTGAAGCTTTCTTT.

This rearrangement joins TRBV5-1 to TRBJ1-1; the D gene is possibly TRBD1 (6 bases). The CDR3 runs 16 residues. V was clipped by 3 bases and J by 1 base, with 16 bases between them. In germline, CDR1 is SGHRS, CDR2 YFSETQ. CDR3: CASSYSQGGRNTEAFF. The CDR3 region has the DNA TGCGCCAGCAGCTACTCACAGGGCGGGAGGAACACTGAAGCTTTCTTT.

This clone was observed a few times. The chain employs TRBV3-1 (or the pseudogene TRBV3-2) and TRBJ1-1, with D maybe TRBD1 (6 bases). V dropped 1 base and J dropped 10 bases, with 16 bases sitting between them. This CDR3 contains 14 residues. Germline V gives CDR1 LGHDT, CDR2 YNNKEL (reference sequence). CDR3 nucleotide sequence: TGTGCCAGCAGCCAAGGGGGGCAGGGTGCTGGAGCTTTCTTT. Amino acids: CASSQGGQGAGAFF.

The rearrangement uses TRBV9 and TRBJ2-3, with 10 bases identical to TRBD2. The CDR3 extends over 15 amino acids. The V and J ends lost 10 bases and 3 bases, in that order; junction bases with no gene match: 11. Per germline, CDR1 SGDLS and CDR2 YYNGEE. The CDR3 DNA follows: TGTGCCTCCAAAGAAGGACTAGCGGAAACAGATACGCAGTATTTT. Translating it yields CASKEGLAETDTQYF.

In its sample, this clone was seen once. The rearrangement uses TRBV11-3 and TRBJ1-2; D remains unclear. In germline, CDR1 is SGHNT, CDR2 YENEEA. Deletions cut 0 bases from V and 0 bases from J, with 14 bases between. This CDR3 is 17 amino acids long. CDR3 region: CASSLDRDAGANYGYTF. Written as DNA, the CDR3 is TGTGCCAGCAGCTTAGATCGAGATGCTGGAGCTAACTATGGCTACACCTTC.

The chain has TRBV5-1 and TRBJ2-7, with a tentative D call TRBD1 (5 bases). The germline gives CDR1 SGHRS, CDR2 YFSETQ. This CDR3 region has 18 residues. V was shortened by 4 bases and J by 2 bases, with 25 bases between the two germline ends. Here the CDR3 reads CASSDHSSLAGRAYEQYF. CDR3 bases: TGCGCCAGCAGCGACCATTCCTCATTGGCAGGGCGCGCCTACGAGCAGTACTTC. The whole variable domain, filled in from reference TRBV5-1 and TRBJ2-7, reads KAGVTQTPRYLIKTRGQQVTLSCSPISGHRSVSWYQQTPGQGLQFLFEYFSETQRNKGNFPGRFSGRQFSNSRSEMNVSTLELGDSALYLCASSDHSSLAGRAYEQYFGPGTRLTVT.

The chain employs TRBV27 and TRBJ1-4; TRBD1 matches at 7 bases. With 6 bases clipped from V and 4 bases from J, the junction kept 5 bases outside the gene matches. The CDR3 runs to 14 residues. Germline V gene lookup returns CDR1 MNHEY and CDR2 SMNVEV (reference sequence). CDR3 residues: CASSRQGNNEKLFF. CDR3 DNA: TGTGCCAGCAGCCGACAGGGCAATAATGAAAAACTGTTTTTT.

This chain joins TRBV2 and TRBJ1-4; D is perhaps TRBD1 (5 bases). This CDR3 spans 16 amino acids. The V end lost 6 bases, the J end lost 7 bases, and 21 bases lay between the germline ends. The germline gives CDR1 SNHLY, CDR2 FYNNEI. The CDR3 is CASRTDEGAVAEKLFF. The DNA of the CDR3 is TGTGCCAGCAGAACGGACGAAGGGGCTGTCGCTGAAAAACTGTTTTTT.

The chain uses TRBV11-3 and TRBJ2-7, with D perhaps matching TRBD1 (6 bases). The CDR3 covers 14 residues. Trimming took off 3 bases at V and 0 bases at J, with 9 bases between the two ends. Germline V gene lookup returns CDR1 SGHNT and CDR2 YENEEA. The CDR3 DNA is TGTGCCAGCAGCTTGGGGACAAACTCCTACGAGCAGTACTTC. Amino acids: CASSLGTNSYEQYF.

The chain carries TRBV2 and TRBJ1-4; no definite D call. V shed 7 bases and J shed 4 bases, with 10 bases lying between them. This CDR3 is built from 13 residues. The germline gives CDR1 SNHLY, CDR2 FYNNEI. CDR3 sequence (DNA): TGTGCCAGCACAGCGAACCATAATGAAAAACTGTTTTTT. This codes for CASTANHNEKLFF.